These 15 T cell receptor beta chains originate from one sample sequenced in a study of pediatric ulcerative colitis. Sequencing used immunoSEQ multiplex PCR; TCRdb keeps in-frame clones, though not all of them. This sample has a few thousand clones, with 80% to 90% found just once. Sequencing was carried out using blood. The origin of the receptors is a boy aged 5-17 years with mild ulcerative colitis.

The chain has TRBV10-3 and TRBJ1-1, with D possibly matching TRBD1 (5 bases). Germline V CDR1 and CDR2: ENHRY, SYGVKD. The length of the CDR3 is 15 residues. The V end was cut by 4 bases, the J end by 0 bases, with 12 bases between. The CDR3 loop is CAISVTGTVNTEAFF. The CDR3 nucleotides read TGTGCCATCAGTGTAACCGGGACTGTGAACACTGAAGCTTTCTTT.

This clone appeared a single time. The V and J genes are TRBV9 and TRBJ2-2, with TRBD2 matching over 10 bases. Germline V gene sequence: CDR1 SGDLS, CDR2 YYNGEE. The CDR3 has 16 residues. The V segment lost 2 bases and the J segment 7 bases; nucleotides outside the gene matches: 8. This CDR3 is CASSVSGRASGGELFF. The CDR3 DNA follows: TGTGCCAGCAGCGTCAGCGGGAGGGCCAGCGGCGGGGAGCTGTTTTTT.

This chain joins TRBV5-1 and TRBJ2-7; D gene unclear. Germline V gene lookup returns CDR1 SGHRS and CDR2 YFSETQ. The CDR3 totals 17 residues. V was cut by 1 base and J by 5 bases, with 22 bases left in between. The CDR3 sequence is CASSLSPRWIVVDEQYF. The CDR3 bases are TGCGCCAGCAGCTTGTCCCCCAGGTGGATAGTCGTAGACGAGCAGTACTTC.

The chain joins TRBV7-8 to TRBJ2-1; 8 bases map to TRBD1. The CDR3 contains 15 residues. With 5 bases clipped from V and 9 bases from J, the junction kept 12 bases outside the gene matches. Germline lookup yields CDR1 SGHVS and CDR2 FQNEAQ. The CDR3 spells CASSDGQGFGREQFF. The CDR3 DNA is TGTGCCAGCAGCGACGGACAGGGTTTTGGTCGTGAGCAGTTCTTC.

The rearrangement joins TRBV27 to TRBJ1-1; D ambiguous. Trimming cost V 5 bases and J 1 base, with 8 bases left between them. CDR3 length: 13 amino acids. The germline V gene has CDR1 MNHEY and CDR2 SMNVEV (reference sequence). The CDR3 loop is CASSPLPNTEAFF. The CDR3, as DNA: TGTGCCAGCAGTCCCCTCCCGAACACTGAAGCTTTCTTT.

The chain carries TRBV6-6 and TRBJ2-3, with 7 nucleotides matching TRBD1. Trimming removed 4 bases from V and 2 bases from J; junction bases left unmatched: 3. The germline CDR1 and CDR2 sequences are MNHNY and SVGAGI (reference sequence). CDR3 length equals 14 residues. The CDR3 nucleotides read TGTGCCAGCAGTTGGGGGACAGCCACAGATACGCAGTATTTT. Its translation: CASSWGTATDTQYF.

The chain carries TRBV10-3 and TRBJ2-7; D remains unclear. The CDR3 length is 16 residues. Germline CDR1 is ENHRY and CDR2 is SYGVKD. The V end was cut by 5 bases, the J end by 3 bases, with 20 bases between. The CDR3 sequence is CAISPFAYDILYEQYF. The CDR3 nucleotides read TGTGCCATCAGTCCTTTCGCCTATGATATTCTCTACGAGCAGTACTTC.

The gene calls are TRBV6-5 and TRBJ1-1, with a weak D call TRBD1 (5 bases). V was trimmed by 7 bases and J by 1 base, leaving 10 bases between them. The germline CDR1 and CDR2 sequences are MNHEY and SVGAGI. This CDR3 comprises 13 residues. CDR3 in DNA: TGTGCCAGCAACGGGGGGGGGAACACTGAAGCTTTCTTT. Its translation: CASNGGGNTEAFF.

For the CDR3, the DNA is TGCGCCAGCAGCCGAAGTCGGACAGCGACCTTGGGTCCTTATGGCTACACCTTC. Its protein is CASSRSRTATLGPYGYTF. The chain carries TRBV23-1 and TRBJ1-2, with a weak D call TRBD1 (6 bases). Being an ORF, TRBV23-1 has a function that is uncertain. CDR3 length: 18 residues. V dropped 6 bases and J dropped 5 bases, with 28 bases sitting between them.

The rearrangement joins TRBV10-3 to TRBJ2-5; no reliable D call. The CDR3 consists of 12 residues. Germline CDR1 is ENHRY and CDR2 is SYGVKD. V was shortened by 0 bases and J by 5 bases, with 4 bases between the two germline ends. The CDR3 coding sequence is TGTGCCATCAGTGAGTCCGAGGAGACCCAGTACTTC. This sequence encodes CAISESEETQYF.

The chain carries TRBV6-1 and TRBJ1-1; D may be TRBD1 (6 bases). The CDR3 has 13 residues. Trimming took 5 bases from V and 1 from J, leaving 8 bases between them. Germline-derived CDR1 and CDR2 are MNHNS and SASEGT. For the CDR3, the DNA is TGTGCCAGCAGTTTGGACAGGAACACTGAAGCTTTCTTT. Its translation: CASSLDRNTEAFF.

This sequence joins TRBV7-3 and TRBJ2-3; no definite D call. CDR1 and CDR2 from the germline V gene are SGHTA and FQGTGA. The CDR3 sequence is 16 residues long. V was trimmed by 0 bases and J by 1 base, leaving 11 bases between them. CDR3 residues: CASSLTATRGTDTQYF. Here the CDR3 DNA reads TGTGCCAGCAGCTTAACAGCCACCCGAGGCACAGATACGCAGTATTTT.

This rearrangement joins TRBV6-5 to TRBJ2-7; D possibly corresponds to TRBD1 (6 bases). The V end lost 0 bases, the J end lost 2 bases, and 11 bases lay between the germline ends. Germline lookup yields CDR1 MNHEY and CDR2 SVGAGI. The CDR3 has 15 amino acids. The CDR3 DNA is TGTGCCAGCAGTTACTCGAGGGGGAAAACCTACGAGCAGTACTTC. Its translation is CASSYSRGKTYEQYF.

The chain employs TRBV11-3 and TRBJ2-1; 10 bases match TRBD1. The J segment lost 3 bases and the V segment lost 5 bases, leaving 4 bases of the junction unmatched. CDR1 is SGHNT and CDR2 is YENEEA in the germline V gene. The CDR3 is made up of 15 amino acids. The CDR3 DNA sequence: TGTGCCAGCAGCCCCGGACAGGGGGGCTACAATGAGCAGTTCTTC. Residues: CASSPGQGGYNEQFF.

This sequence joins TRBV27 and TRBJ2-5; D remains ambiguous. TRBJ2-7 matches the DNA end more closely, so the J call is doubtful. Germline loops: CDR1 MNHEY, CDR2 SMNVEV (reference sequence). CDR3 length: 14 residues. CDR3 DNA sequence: TGTGCCAGCAGTTTTACACGACCATCCTACGAGCAGTACTTC. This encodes CASSFTRPSYEQYF.